These T cell receptor beta chains were read from a single sample in a study of technical replicates of blood from several donors. The repertoire was sequenced with immunoSEQ multiplex PCR; TCRdb's copy has only in-frame clones and lacks some. The table lists roughly 73,000 clones, roughly 93% of them singletons. The source material was T cells isolated from PBMCs. Receptor source: a human donor in good health. The CDR3 runs from the conserved cysteine through the conserved F or W. Each record gives: V gene, J gene, D gene, clone size, CDR3 protein, CDR3 DNA. A D gene is named only where the DNA matches it firmly. Expanded clones get a size class; other rows say once, few or many, or leave the size out.

>TRBV6-5|TRBJ2-4|TRBD2|.
CASSSGLGDIQYF
TGTGCCAGCAGTTCAGGACTAGGAGACATTCAGTACTTC
>TRBV27|TRBJ2-3|.|.
CASSLDRPDTQYF
TGTGCCAGCAGCTTGGACAGACCAGATACGCAGTATTTT
>TRBV28|TRBJ1-2|.|few
CASSQGKSGYTF
TGTGCCAGCAGCCAGGGAAAGAGTGGCTACACCTTC
>TRBV27|TRBJ1-1|.|.
CASRPSEGIVPNTEAFF
TGTGCCAGTAGACCTTCCGAGGGTATAGTACCGAACACTGAAGCTTTCTTT
>TRBV5-1|TRBJ1-1|.|few
CASSFDRSNTEAFF
TGCGCCAGCAGCTTCGACAGGAGCAACACTGAAGCTTTCTTT
>TRBV12-5|TRBJ1-3|TRBD1|.
CASGLEGAAIYF
TGTGCTAGTGGTTTGGAGGGGGCTGCCATATATTTT
>TRBV4-1|TRBJ2-7|TRBD2|.
CASSQVGTSIYEQYF
TGCGCCAGCAGCCAAGTAGGGACTAGCATCTACGAGCAGTACTTC
>TRBV27|TRBJ1-2|TRBD1|.
CASSLRQGGYGYTF
TGTGCCAGCAGTTTAAGACAGGGAGGCTATGGCTACACCTTC
>TRBV7-7|TRBJ2-1|TRBD2|.
CASSLAPSGGTVEQFF
TGTGCTAGCAGCTTGGCTCCTAGCGGGGGGACGGTTGAGCAGTTCTTC
>TRBV11-3|TRBJ1-1|.|.
CASSLHPGREDTEAFF
TGTGCCAGCAGCTTACACCCGGGCAGGGAGGACACTGAAGCTTTCTTT
>TRBV28|TRBJ2-2|TRBD2|.
CASGTSDTGELFF
TGTGCCAGCGGGACTAGTGACACCGGGGAGCTGTTTTTT
>TRBV30|TRBJ2-7|TRBD1|.
CAWRGGTKEQYF
TGTGCCTGGAGAGGGGGCACGAAGGAGCAGTACTTC
>TRBV7-9|TRBJ2-1|.|.
CASSLVGGSYNEQFF
TGTGCCAGCAGCTTAGTAGGGGGATCCTACAATGAGCAGTTCTTC
>TRBV6-1|TRBJ1-1|.|.
CASRATENTEAFF
TGTGCCAGCAGAGCTACAGAGAACACTGAAGCTTTCTTT
>TRBV5-4|TRBJ1-1|TRBD1|.
CASSWDRSNTEAFF
TGTGCCAGCAGCTGGGACAGGTCGAACACTGAAGCTTTCTTT
>TRBV18|TRBJ1-3|.|.
CASSPPGGSGNTIYF
TGTGCCAGCTCACCTCCGGGAGGCTCTGGAAACACCATATATTTT
>TRBV28|TRBJ2-5|.|.
CASTNRLGETQYF
TGTGCCAGCACCAACAGGCTGGGGGAGACCCAGTACTTC
>TRBV7-9|TRBJ1-6|TRBD1|.
CASSVGQGSSPLHF
TGTGCCAGCAGCGTAGGACAGGGTAGTTCACCCCTCCACTTT
>TRBV19|TRBJ1-3|.|once
CASSPSAGRNTIYF
TGTGCCAGTAGTCCGTCAGCGGGGCGCAACACCATATATTTT
>TRBV28|TRBJ2-1|.|.
CASSLKGRGASNEQFF
TGTGCCAGCAGCCTTAAGGGTCGGGGAGCTTCCAATGAGCAGTTCTTC
>TRBV4-1|TRBJ1-1|.|.
CASSQDPSGGPAFF
TGCGCCAGCAGCCAAGATCCCTCGGGGGGGCCAGCTTTCTTT
>TRBV9|TRBJ2-7|.|.
CASSVDLTRSSYEQYF
TGTGCCAGCAGCGTAGATCTGACGAGGAGCTCCTACGAGCAGTACTTC
>TRBV14|TRBJ1-1|TRBD1|.
CASSQATGGYHLAFF
TGTGCCAGCAGCCAGGCCACAGGGGGCTACCATCTCGCTTTCTTT
>TRBV2|TRBJ2-7|TRBD1|.
CASSWDRASYEQYF
TGTGCCAGCAGCTGGGACAGGGCCTCCTACGAGCAGTACTTC
>TRBV2|TRBJ1-5|.|.
CASSGEGPGQPQHF
TGTGCCAGCAGTGGAGAGGGTCCGGGGCAGCCCCAGCATTTT
>TRBV6-6|TRBJ2-3|TRBD1|once
CASMSDRGRQVYTQYF
TGTGCCAGCATGAGTGACAGGGGAAGGCAAGTGTATACGCAGTATTTT
>TRBV5-6|TRBJ2-1|TRBD1|.
CASSTPRGRGYNEQFF
TGTGCCAGCAGCACGCCCAGGGGGCGAGGTTACAATGAGCAGTTCTTC
>TRBV12-5|TRBJ1-2|TRBD1|.
CASARQGYYGYTF
TGTGCTAGTGCCCGACAGGGATACTATGGCTACACCTTC
>TRBV29-1|TRBJ2-1|TRBD2|.
CSVIGIAGGGHEQFF
TGCAGCGTGATCGGGATAGCGGGAGGTGGCCATGAGCAGTTCTTC
>TRBV9|TRBJ1-2|TRBD1|.
CASSVDLRGGSYGYTF
TGTGCCAGCAGCGTAGACCTCCGAGGGGGCTCGTATGGCTACACCTTC
>TRBV19|TRBJ1-5|TRBD1|.
CASSITDRSDQPQHF
TGTGCCAGTAGTATAACGGACAGGTCGGATCAGCCCCAGCATTTT
>TRBV7-9|TRBJ1-2|.|.
CASSPINRGYTF
TGTGCCAGCAGTCCGATAAACAGGGGCTACACCTTC
>TRBV6-6|TRBJ1-1|.|.
CATTGPTEAFF
TGTGCCACCACAGGGCCCACTGAAGCTTTCTTT
>TRBV19|TRBJ1-3|.|.
CAGYRDSSGNTIYF
TGTGCCGGATACCGGGATTCCTCTGGAAACACCATATATTTT
>TRBV4-1|TRBJ2-1|TRBD2|.
CASSQDWLAGGNEQFF
TGCGCCAGCAGCCAAGATTGGCTAGCGGGGGGAAATGAGCAGTTCTTC
>TRBV11-2|TRBJ1-2|TRBD1|.
CASSSYSGTGDKYGYTF
TGTGCCAGCAGCTCCTATAGCGGGACAGGGGATAAGTATGGCTACACCTTC
>TRBV27|TRBJ2-2|TRBD2|.
CASSFRGGRALGGELFF
TGTGCCAGCAGTTTTAGAGGCGGGAGGGCTTTAGGCGGGGAGCTGTTTTTT
>TRBV29-1|TRBJ2-5|TRBD2|.
CSVVPLAGGQETQYF
TGCAGCGTTGTACCCCTGGCGGGGGGGCAAGAGACCCAGTACTTC
>TRBV6-5|TRBJ1-1|.|.
CASSYSVGTEAFF
TGTGCCAGCAGTTACTCGGTCGGCACTGAAGCTTTCTTT
>TRBV5-4|TRBJ2-7|TRBD1|.
CASSWTGSSEQYF
TGTGCCAGCAGCTGGACAGGGTCTAGCGAGCAGTACTTC
>TRBV19|TRBJ2-7|TRBD2|.
CASRGTSGERGEQYF
TGTGCCAGTCGGGGGACTAGCGGAGAACGAGGGGAGCAGTACTTC
>TRBV30|TRBJ1-5|TRBD1|.
CAWDSTGVNQPQHF
TGTGCCTGGGATTCCACAGGGGTCAATCAGCCCCAGCATTTT
>TRBV4-1|TRBJ1-3|.|.
CASSQAGGFGNTIYF
TGCGCCAGCAGCCAAGCGGGAGGGTTCGGAAACACCATATATTTT
>TRBV6-6|TRBJ1-1|.|.
CASSYSLRTVNTEAFF
TGTGCCAGCAGTTACTCACTAAGGACAGTGAACACTGAAGCTTTCTTT
>TRBV5-1|TRBJ2-1|TRBD1|.
CASSLATGVNNEQFF
TGCGCCAGCAGCTTGGCGACAGGGGTCAACAATGAGCAGTTCTTC
>TRBV25-1|TRBJ2-1|TRBD2|.
CASSKPGLVLYNEQFF
TGTGCCAGCAGTAAACCGGGACTAGTCCTCTACAATGAGCAGTTCTTC
>TRBV5-4|TRBJ2-1|TRBD2|.
CASSLRTSGYNEQFF
TGTGCCAGCAGCCTACGGACTAGCGGCTACAATGAGCAGTTCTTC
>TRBV7-6|TRBJ2-5|.|.
CASSLETSQETQYF
TGTGCCAGCAGCTTAGAAACAAGCCAAGAGACCCAGTACTTC
>TRBV28|TRBJ1-1|TRBD1|.
CASTETGGNTEAFF
TGTGCCAGCACGGAGACAGGGGGGAACACTGAAGCTTTCTTT
>TRBV11-2|TRBJ2-2|TRBD2|.
CASSLSGLAGVTGELFF
TGTGCCAGCAGCTTAAGCGGGCTAGCGGGAGTCACCGGGGAGCTGTTTTTT